This record covers a single T cell receptor beta chain. Its antigen is not identified. An end of the junction does not agree with germline; a read error may underlie this. Each CDR3 protein is one row after TCRdb ran MiXCR on the reads. The data contain 450,000 to 650,000 distinct CDR3 sequences, about 40% of them singletons. In germline, CDR1 is LGHNA, CDR2 YSLEER. This CDR3 contains 17 residues. This entry is derived from a study of T cell repertoires in cytomegalovirus infection. Overall study: Researchers turned to recently identified HLA-C-restricted CMV epitopes as well as well-studied HLA-B-restricted ones. CMV infection together with matching HLA type was indicated by public TCR beta signatures. Findings of the study overall: Frequencies of public TCR beta families were cumulated, and this identified carriers of CMV plus the relevant HLA.

Sample: cultured PBMCs, taken from culture after CMV antigen stimulation. This TCR was sampled from a human donor in good health (CMV status not recorded). Some clones in this sample may be carry-over from other donors' samples. This chain joins TRBV4-3 and TRBJ2-1, with 13 nucleotides matching TRBD2. CDR3 sequence reads: CVSSQDLGLAGVGEQFF. The CDR3 DNA reads as TGCGTCAGCAGCCAAGATCTTGGACTAGCGGGAGTCGGGGAGCAGTTCTTC.